One and the same sample provided the 2 T cell receptor beta chains below, sequenced in a study of blood T cell repertoires in COVID-19. The protocol was immunoSEQ multiplex PCR, while the TCRdb copy is restricted to in-frame clones and leaves out a portion. Of hundreds of thousands of clones listed, 83% were seen once; the top ten hold roughly 7%. The sequencing sample was made of peripheral blood. The origin of the receptors is a woman aged 50 to 65 with acute or convalescent COVID-19.

The chain uses TRBV5-3 and TRBJ2-3; 10 positions agree with TRBD1. TRBV5-3 has ORF status, its function being uncertain. Trimming cost V 0 bases and J 4 bases; bases outside gene matches: 2. This CDR3 is built from 15 residues. This CDR3 reads CARSLAGQGSDTQYF. The CDR3 nucleotides are TGTGCCAGAAGCTTGGCGGGACAGGGGTCAGATACGCAGTATTTT.

The chain carries TRBV11-1 and TRBJ2-3, with 10 bases that match TRBD2. The CDR3 is 16 residues long. V gave up 1 base and J gave up 6 bases; unmatched junction bases: 7. CDR1 is SGHAT and CDR2 is FQDESV in the germline V gene (reference sequence). CDR3 DNA: TGTGCCAGCAGCTTAGGCGTAAGCGGGGGGGCTGATACGCAGTATTTT. It is translated as CASSLGVSGGADTQYF.